The 13 T cell receptor beta chains below come from one sample, sequenced in a study of radiotherapy plus CTLA-4 blockade in lung cancer. Measured with immunoSEQ multiplex PCR; TCRdb has only the in-frame clones, and not every one. The table shows some 70,000 clones, with about four fifths occurring only once. Sequenced here: peripheral blood, sampled from a patient treated with radiotherapy plus ipilimumab. These receptors were obtained from a human donor with non-small cell lung cancer who had a partial response to radiotherapy plus ipilimumab.

This clone has a single count. The chain employs TRBV19 and TRBJ1-1, with a possible D match to TRBD1 (6 bases). Per the germline V gene, CDR1 is LNHDA and CDR2 is SQIVND (reference sequence). The CDR3 extends over 14 amino acids. Trimming left V 4 bases short and J 3 bases short, with 12 bases between. In nucleotides, the CDR3 is TGTGCCAGTAGTAATGGGGGCTTGTACACTGAAGCTTTCTTT. Its protein product is CASSNGGLYTEAFF.

The chain employs TRBV19 and TRBJ2-7; possibly TRBD2 for D (5 bases). The germline V gene has CDR1 LNHDA and CDR2 SQIVND (reference sequence). V lost 2 bases and J lost 0, with 14 bases in between. The CDR3 has 16 amino acids. The CDR3 bases are TGTGCCAGTAGTATAAGTGGGAGACCTACCTCCTACGAGCAGTACTTC. It is translated as CASSISGRPTSYEQYF.

The genes are TRBV7-9 and TRBJ1-1; D is undetermined. The V gene lost 7 bases and the J gene lost 1 base, with 10 bases spanning the gap. This CDR3 comprises 13 residues. Looked up from germline, CDR1 is SEHNR and CDR2 is FQNEAQ (reference sequence). Written as DNA, the CDR3 is TGTGCCAGCAACGACCGAGGGAACACTGAAGCTTTCTTT. Translating gives CASNDRGNTEAFF.

The V call is TRBV2, the J call TRBJ2-5; D may be TRBD2 (7 bases). CDR1 SNHLY and CDR2 FYNNEI come from the germline V gene. The CDR3 is 13 amino acids. The germline V and J ends were trimmed by 6 bases and 4 bases, with 12 bases remaining between them. The CDR3 is CASRGGAGETQYF. The CDR3 bases are TGTGCCAGCAGAGGGGGGGCGGGAGAGACCCAGTACTTC.

The CDR3 DNA reads TGTGCCAGCAGCTTAAGGGGGAACACTGAAGCTTTCTTT. Translation gives CASSLRGNTEAFF. The chain carries TRBV11-3 and TRBJ1-1; a possible D gene is TRBD1 (5 bases). Germline CDR1 SGHNT, CDR2 YENEEA. V was cut by 2 bases and J by 1 base, with 5 bases left in between. The CDR3 runs to 13 residues.

The J gene is TRBJ2-3, the V gene TRBV5-1; a possible D gene is TRBD1 (5 bases). The V end was cut by 1 base, the J end by 5 bases, with 14 bases between. The CDR3 is 15 residues long. Per the germline V gene, CDR1 is SGHRS and CDR2 is YFSETQ. The CDR3 protein is CASSLFDSTGDTQYF. In DNA form, the CDR3 reads TGCGCCAGCAGCTTGTTCGACAGTACGGGAGATACGCAGTATTTT.

The chain recombines TRBV7-2 with TRBJ2-1; 8 positions match TRBD2. Germline V gene data show CDR1 as SGHTA and CDR2 as FQGNSA. The CDR3 is 15 amino acids. V lost 5 bases and J lost 7; bases outside the gene matches: 10. The CDR3 DNA reads TGTGCCAGCAGCGCCTGGTCGCGGGAGGAGAATGAGCAGTTCTTC. This gives the protein CASSAWSREENEQFF.

The chain employs TRBV14 and TRBJ2-1, with TRBD1 as a possible D gene (6 bases). V was shortened by 2 bases and J by 7 bases, with 21 bases between the two germline ends. In germline, CDR1 is SGHDN, CDR2 FVKESK. The CDR3 has 17 amino acids. The CDR3 DNA reads TGTGCCAGCAGCCAAAGACTGGGACATACTGGAAGAAATGAGCAGTTCTTC. Translated, it gives CASSQRLGHTGRNEQFF.

The gene calls are TRBV28 and TRBJ2-7; TRBD2 aligns across 8 bases. The J segment lost 7 bases and the V segment lost 1 base, leaving 0 bases of the junction unmatched. In germline, CDR1 is MDHEN, CDR2 SYDVKM. The CDR3 extends over 12 amino acids. DNA for the CDR3: TGTGCCAGCAGTTTATCTAGCGGGGAGCAGTACTTC. Translated, it gives CASSLSSGEQYF.

The V and J genes are TRBV9 and TRBJ2-3; 8 nucleotides align to TRBD2. The V gene's germline CDR1 is SGDLS and CDR2 YYNGEE. The CDR3 covers 16 residues. The J segment lost 3 bases and the V segment lost 4 bases, leaving 10 bases of the junction unmatched. CDR3 loop: CASSSGAGVRTDTQYF. For the CDR3, the DNA is TGTGCCAGCAGCTCGGGAGCGGGAGTACGGACAGATACGCAGTATTTT.

The J gene is TRBJ2-7, the V gene TRBV5-6; D gene ambiguous. With 0 bases removed from V and 3 bases from J, the gap between germline ends came to 10 bases. This CDR3 spans 14 amino acids. Germline V gives CDR1 SGHDT, CDR2 YYEEEE. The CDR3 sequence: CASSLEVRSYEQYF. CDR3 in DNA: TGTGCCAGCAGCTTGGAGGTGCGGAGCTACGAGCAGTACTTC.

The chain's CDR3 is CASSSPGAGGPHEQYF. The CDR3 DNA follows: TGTGCCAGCAGCTCCCCCGGGGCGGGAGGGCCCCACGAGCAGTACTTC. The V gene is TRBV7-2, the J gene TRBJ2-7, with 9 bases fitting TRBD2. The ends lost 4 bases at V and 5 bases at J; junction bases unmatched: 12. Germline V CDR1 and CDR2: SGHTA, FQGNSA. The length of the CDR3 is 16 residues.

This clone was found a few times. This chain uses TRBV28 with TRBJ2-5, with 10 bases matching TRBD1. The J call is in doubt because the DNA end fits TRBJ2-7 better. The V gene's germline CDR1 is MDHEN and CDR2 SYDVKM. This CDR3 has 15 amino acids. The CDR3 protein is CASSLTGTGEHEQYF. Written as DNA, the CDR3 is TGTGCCAGCAGTTTAACCGGGACAGGGGAGCACGAGCAGTACTTC.